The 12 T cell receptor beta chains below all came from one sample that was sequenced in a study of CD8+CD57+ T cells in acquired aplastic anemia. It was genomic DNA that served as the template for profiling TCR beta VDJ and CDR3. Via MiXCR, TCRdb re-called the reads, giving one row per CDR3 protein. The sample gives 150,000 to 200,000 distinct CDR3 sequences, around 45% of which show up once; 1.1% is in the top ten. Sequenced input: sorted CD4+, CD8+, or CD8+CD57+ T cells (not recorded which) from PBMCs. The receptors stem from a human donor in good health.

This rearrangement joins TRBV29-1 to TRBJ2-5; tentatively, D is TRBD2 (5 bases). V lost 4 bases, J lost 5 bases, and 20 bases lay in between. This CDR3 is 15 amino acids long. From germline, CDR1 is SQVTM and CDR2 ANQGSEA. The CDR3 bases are TGCAGCGTTGGTCCTGAGGGCAAAAAGCGGGAGACCCAGTACTTC. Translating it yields CSVGPEGKKRETQYF.

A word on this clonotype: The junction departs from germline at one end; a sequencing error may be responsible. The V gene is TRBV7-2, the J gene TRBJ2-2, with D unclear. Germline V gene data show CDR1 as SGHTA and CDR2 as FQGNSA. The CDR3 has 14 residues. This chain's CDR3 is CASGLGPDTGELFF. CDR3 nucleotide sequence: TGTGCCAGCGGCTTAGGTCCGGACACCGGGGAGCTGTTTTTT.

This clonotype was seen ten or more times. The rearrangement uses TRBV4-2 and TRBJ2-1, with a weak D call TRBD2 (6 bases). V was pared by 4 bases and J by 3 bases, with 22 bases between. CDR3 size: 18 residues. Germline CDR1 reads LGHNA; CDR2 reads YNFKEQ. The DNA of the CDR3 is TGTGCCAGCAGCCCTTCCACCGTTGAGGGAGGAGGCTACAATGAGCAGTTCTTC. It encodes CASSPSTVEGGGYNEQFF.

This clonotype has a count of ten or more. The CDR3 protein is CSARYPGLVTDTQYF. CDR3 DNA: TGCAGTGCTAGGTACCCGGGACTAGTCACAGATACGCAGTATTTT. The rearrangement links TRBV20-1 to TRBJ2-3, with 8 bases fitting TRBD2. V shed 3 bases and J 2 bases; nucleotides not matched to a gene: 7. The CDR3 is 15 amino acids. Germline V CDR1 and CDR2: DFQATT, SNEGSKA (reference sequence).

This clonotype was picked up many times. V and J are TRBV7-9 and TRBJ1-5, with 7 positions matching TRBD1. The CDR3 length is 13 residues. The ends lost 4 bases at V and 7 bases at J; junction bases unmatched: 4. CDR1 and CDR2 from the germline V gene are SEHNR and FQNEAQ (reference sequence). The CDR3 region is CASSSRTGQPQHF. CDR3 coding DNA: TGTGCCAGCAGCTCGAGGACAGGACAGCCCCAGCATTTT.

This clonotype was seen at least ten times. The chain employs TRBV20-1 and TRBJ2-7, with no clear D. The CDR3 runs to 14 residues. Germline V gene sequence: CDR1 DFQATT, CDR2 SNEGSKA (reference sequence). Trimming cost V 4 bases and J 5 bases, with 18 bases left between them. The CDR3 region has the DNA TGCAGTGCTACAAAAGGTACGAGGTTGGACGAGCAGTACTTC. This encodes CSATKGTRLDEQYF.

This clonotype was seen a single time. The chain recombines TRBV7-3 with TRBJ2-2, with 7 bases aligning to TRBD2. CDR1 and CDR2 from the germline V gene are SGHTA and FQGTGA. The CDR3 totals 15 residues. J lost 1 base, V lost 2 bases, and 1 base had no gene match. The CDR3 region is CASSLGGVNTGELFF. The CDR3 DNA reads TGTGCCAGCAGCTTAGGGGGGGTGAACACCGGGGAGCTGTTTTTT.

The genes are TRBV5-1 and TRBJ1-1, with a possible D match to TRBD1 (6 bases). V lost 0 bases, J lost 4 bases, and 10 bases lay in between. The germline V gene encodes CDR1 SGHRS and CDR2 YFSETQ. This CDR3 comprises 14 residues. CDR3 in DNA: TGCGCCAGCAGCTTGGAGGGGGGGACCACTGAAGCTTTCTTT. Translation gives CASSLEGGTTEAFF.

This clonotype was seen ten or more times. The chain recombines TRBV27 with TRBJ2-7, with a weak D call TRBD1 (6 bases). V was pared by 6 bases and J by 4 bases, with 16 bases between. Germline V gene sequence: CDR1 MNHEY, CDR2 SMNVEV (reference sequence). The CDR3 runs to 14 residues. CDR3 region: CASSNHRDTYEQYF. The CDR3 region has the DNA TGTGCCAGCAGCAACCACCGGGACACTTACGAGCAGTACTTC.

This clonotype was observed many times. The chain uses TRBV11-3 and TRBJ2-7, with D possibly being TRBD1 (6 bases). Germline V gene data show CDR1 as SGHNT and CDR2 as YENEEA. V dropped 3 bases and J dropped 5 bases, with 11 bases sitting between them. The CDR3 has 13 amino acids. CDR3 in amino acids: CASSFGGTNEQYF. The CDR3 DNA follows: TGTGCCAGCAGCTTTGGGGGCACGAACGAGCAGTACTTC.

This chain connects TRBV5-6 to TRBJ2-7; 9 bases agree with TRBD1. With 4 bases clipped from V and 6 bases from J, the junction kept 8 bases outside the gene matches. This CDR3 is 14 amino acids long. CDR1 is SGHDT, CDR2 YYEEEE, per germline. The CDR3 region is CASSARDRVAEQYF. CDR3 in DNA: TGTGCCAGCAGCGCCCGGGACAGGGTCGCCGAGCAGTACTTC. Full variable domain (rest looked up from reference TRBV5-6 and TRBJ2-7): DAGVTQSPTHLIKTRGQQVTLRCSPKSGHDTVSWYQQALGQGPQFIFQYYEEEERQRGNFPDRFSGHQFPNYSSELNVNALLLGDSALYLCASSARDRVAEQYFGPGTRLTVT.

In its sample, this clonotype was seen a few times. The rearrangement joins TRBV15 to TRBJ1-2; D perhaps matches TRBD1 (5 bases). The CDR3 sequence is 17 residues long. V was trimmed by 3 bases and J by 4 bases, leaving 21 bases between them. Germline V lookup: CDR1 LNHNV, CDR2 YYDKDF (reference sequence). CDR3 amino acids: CATSSPNYPRGSYGYTF. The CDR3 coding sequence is TGTGCCACCAGCAGTCCCAATTATCCCCGGGGGAGCTATGGCTACACCTTC. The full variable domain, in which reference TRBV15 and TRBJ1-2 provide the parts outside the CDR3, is DAMVIQNPRYQVTQFGKPVTLSCSQTLNHNVMYWYQQKSSQAPKLLFHYYDKDFNNEADTPDNFQSRRPNTSFCFLDIRSPGLGDTAMYLCATSSPNYPRGSYGYTFGSGTRLTVV.